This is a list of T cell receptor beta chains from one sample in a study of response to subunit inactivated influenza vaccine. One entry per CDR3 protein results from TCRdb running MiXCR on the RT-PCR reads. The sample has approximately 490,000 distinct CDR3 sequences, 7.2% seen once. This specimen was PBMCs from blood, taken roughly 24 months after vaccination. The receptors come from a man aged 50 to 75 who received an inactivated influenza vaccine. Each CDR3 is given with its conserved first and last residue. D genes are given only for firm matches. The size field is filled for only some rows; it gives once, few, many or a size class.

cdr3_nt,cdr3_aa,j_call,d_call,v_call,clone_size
TGCAGTGCTGAACCCGGGCCTACCACTGAAGCTTTCTTT,CSAEPGPTTEAFF,TRBJ1-1,NA,TRBV20-1,NA
TGTGCCAGCTCCTTGACAGGGTGGGGTGAGCAGTTCTTC,CASSLTGWGEQFF,TRBJ2-1,TRBD1,TRBV12-3/TRBV12-4,many
TGCAGCGTTGAAGGTTGGCTAGCGGGAGGCACAGATACGCAGTATTTT,CSVEGWLAGGTDTQYF,TRBJ2-3,TRBD2,TRBV29-1,many
TGTGCCAGCAGCCCTGGGGGGGTTACCTACTACAATGAGCAGTTCTTC,CASSPGGVTYYNEQFF,TRBJ2-1,TRBD2,TRBV12-3/TRBV12-4,many
TGCAGCGTATCGGCAGCGGAGACCCAGTACTTC,CSVSAAETQYF,TRBJ2-5,NA,TRBV29-1,many
TGTGCCAGCAGCCTCCACGGGACGGCGAGCACAGATACGCAGTATTTT,CASSLHGTASTDTQYF,TRBJ2-3,NA,TRBV7-9,many
TGTGCCAGCAGCCAAGATCGAAGTGCAGGGGTGAGCACTGAAGCTTTCTTT,CASSQDRSAGVSTEAFF,TRBJ1-1,NA,TRBV4-2,few
TGTGCCAGCACCTCCACAGGGGGCTCAGATACGCAGTATTTT,CASTSTGGSDTQYF,TRBJ2-3,TRBD1,TRBV7-9,NA
TGCAGTGCTTATCCGCGGGCTAGCGGGGGGGCCCTGGAGCAGTTCTTC,CSAYPRASGGALEQFF,TRBJ2-1,TRBD2,TRBV20-1,few
TGTGCCAGCAGTGACACATGGTTCTACGAGCAGTACTTC,CASSDTWFYEQYF,TRBJ2-7,NA,TRBV6-1,NA
TGTGCCAGCAGCGTCGGGACTAGCGGGAGTTACACCGGGGAGCTGTTTTTT,CASSVGTSGSYTGELFF,TRBJ2-2,TRBD2,TRBV5-6,few
TGCAGTACTTCGACAGGGATCGAGCAGTACTTC,CSTSTGIEQYF,TRBJ2-7,TRBD1,TRBV20-1,NA
TGTGCCAGCAGTTACCCCTTAGACAGGGGGCTTCGGGCCTACAATGAGCAGTTCTTC,CASSYPLDRGLRAYNEQFF,TRBJ2-1,TRBD1,TRBV6-5,few
TGCAGTGCTGGGAACCGACAGGGAGCACCTCAAGAGACCCAGTACTTC,CSAGNRQGAPQETQYF,TRBJ2-5,TRBD1,TRBV20-1,NA
TGTGCCAGCAGTGCCGACAGGAATCAGCCCCAGCATTTT,CASSADRNQPQHF,TRBJ1-5,NA,TRBV6-1,NA
TGCTGTGCTAGAGATCTAAGGCGGGGGGTCTCCTACAATGAGCAGTTCTTC,CCARDLRRGVSYNEQFF,TRBJ2-1,TRBD2,TRBV20-1,NA